This record covers a single T cell receptor (beta chain). This sample stems from a study of tumour-infiltrating T cells in Burkitt lymphoma. Study background: Productive clonality predicted overall and progression-free survival.

Clones were read by immunoSEQ multiplex PCR, and TCRdb kept only the in-frame ones, dropping some. The sample includes 14,000 or so clones, 30% of them seen just once. Sequencing was done on a sample of tumor tissue. The receptor was derived from a human donor with diffuse large B-cell lymphoma.

The CDR3 region is CASSPRDGMNSGANVLTF. The CDR3 DNA sequence: TGTGCCAGTAGTCCGCGGGACGGTATGAACTCTGGGGCCAACGTCCTGACTTTC. The chain has TRBV19 and TRBJ2-6, with D possibly TRBD2 on 6 matching bases. CDR3 length: 18 residues. Germline assignment: CDR1 LNHDA and CDR2 SQIVND (reference sequence). The ends were cut back, 5 bases at V and 0 bases at J, with 17 bases in the middle.